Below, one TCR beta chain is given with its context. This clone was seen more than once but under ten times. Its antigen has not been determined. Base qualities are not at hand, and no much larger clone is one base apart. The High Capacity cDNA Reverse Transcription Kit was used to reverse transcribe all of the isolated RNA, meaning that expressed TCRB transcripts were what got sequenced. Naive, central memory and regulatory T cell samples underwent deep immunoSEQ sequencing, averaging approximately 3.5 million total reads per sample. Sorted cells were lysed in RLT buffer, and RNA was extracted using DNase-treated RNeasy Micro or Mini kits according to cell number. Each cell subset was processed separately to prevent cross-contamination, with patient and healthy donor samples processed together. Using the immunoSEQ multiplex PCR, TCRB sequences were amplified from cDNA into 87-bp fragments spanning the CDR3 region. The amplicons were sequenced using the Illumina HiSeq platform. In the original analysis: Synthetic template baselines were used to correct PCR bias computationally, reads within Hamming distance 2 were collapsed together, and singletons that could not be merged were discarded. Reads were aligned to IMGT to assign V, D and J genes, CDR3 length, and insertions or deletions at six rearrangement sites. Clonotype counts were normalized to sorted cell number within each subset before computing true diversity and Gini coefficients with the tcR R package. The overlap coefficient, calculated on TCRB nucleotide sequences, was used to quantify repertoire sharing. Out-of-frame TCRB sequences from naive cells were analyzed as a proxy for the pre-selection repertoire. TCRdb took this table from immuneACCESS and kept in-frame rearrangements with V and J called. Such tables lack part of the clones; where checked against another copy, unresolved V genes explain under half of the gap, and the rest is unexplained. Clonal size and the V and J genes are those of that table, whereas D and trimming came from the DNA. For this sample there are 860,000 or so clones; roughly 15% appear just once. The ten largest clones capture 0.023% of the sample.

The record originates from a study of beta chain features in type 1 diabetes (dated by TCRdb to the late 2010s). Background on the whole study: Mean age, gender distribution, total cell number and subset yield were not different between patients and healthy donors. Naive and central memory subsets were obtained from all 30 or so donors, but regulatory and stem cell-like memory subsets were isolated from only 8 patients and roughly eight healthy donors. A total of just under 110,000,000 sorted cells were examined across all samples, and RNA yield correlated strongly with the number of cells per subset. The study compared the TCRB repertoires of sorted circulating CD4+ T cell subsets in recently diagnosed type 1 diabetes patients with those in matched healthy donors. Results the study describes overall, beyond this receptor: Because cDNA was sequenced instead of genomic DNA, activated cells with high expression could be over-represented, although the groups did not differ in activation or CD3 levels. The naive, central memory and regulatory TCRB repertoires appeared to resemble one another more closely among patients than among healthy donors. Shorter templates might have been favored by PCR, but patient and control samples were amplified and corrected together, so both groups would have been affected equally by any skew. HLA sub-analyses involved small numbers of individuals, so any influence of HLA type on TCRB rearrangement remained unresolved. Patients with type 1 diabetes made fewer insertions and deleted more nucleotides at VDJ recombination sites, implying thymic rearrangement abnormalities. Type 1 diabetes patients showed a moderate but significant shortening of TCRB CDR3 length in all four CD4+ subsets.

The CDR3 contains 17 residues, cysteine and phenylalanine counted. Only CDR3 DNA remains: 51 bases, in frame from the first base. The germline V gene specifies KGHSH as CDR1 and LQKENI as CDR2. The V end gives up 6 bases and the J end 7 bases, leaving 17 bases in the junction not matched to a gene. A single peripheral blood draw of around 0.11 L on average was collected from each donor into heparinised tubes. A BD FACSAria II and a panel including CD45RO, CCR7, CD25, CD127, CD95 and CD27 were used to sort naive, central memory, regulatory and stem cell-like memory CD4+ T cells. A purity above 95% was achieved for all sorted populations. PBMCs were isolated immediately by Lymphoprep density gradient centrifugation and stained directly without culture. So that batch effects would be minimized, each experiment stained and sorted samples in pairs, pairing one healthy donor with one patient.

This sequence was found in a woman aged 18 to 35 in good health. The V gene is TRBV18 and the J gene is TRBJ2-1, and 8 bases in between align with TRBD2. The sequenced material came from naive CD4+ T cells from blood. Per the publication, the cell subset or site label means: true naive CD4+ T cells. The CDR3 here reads CASSPFLAGGRLNEQFF. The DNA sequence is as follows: TGTGCCAGCTCTCCCTTCCTCGCTGGCGGGAGGCTGAATGAGCAGTTCTTC.